Below are 20 T cell receptor beta chains sequenced from a single sample in a study of blood T cell repertoires in COVID-19. Profiling relied on immunoSEQ multiplex PCR, and the TCRdb table lists in-frame clones only, not all of them. The sample yields about 220,000 clones, about 79% seen once. The specimen was PBMCs or T cells enriched from blood (not recorded which). The receptors originated from a woman aged 55-75 years who had recovered from COVID-19.

The rearrangement links TRBV10-3 to TRBJ2-1; maybe TRBD1 (6 bases). Germline CDR1 reads ENHRY; CDR2 reads SYGVKD. V lost 2 bases and J lost 0, with 14 bases in between. The CDR3 covers 17 residues. CDR3 sequence reads: CAISEPEGGFSYNEQFF. The CDR3, as DNA: TGTGCCATCAGTGAGCCGGAAGGGGGTTTCTCCTACAATGAGCAGTTCTTC.

The CDR3 reads CATSRDIQGYHEQYF. As DNA, the CDR3 is TGTGCCACCAGCAGAGATATACAGGGGTACCACGAGCAGTACTTC. The chain is built from TRBV15 and TRBJ2-7, with 7 bases lining up with TRBD1. Germline V gene data show CDR1 as LNHNV and CDR2 as YYDKDF (reference sequence). This CDR3 comprises 15 residues. V was pared by 0 bases and J by 5 bases, with 7 bases of the junction left unmatched.

The genes are TRBV6-5 and TRBJ2-5; the D gene is possibly TRBD2 (5 bases). V lost 0 bases and J lost 7, with 12 bases in between. Germline V gene data show CDR1 as MNHEY and CDR2 as SVGAGI. The CDR3 consists of 14 residues. As DNA, the CDR3 is TGTGCCAGCAGTTACTCGCGGGCCCGGGGGACCCAGTACTTC. It codes for CASSYSRARGTQYF.

This clone was seen once. The rearrangement joins TRBV6-2 or TRBV6-3 to TRBJ1-6; 9 bases match TRBD1. Germline V lookup: CDR1 MNHEY, CDR2 SVGEGT. With V trimmed by 5 bases and J by 5 bases, 4 bases remained unmatched. The CDR3 has 15 residues. The CDR3, as DNA: TGTGCCAGCAGTCGAGACAGGGGGAATAATTCACCCCTCCACTTT. Protein sequence: CASSRDRGNNSPLHF.

V is TRBV3-1 (or the pseudogene TRBV3-2) and J is TRBJ1-3; D is undetermined. This CDR3 has 14 amino acids. V lost 3 bases, J lost 2 bases, and 8 bases lay in between. In germline, CDR1 is LGHDT, CDR2 YNNKEL (reference sequence). The CDR3 region has the DNA TGTGCCAGCAGCCAGCAGGCTGCTGGAAACACCATATATTTT. Translating it yields CASSQQAAGNTIYF.

The chain recombines TRBV7-9 with TRBJ2-3; TRBD2 agrees at 13 bases. The ends lost 1 base at V and 4 bases at J; junction bases unmatched: 5. The germline CDR1 and CDR2 sequences are SEHNR and FQNEAQ (reference sequence). The CDR3 is 17 residues long. The CDR3 loop reads CASSLERTSGSPDTQYF. DNA of the CDR3: TGTGCCAGCAGCTTAGAACGGACTAGCGGGAGCCCAGATACGCAGTATTTT.

The V and J genes are TRBV18 and TRBJ2-2; the D gene is possibly TRBD1 (5 bases). Trimming left V 2 bases short and J 5 bases short, with 12 bases between. CDR1 KGHSH and CDR2 LQKENI come from the germline V gene. The CDR3 is 15 residues long. This chain's CDR3 is CASSPTLGRTGELFF. The CDR3 coding sequence is TGTGCCAGCTCACCAACTCTGGGGCGGACCGGGGAGCTGTTTTTT.

The V gene is TRBV7-6, the J gene TRBJ2-7, with a possible D match to TRBD2 (6 bases). This CDR3 comprises 13 residues. Trimming pared 5 bases from V and 3 bases from J, leaving 11 bases between. Germline CDR1 and CDR2: SGHVS and FNYEAQ. Here the CDR3 DNA reads TGTGCCAGCAGCCCAAGGACTAACTACGAGCAGTACTTC. Translating it yields CASSPRTNYEQYF.

This clone was seen once. The rearrangement joins TRBV5-1 to TRBJ2-7; D is ambiguous. The ends were cut back, 0 bases at V and 5 bases at J, with 9 bases in the middle. Germline CDR1 SGHRS, CDR2 YFSETQ. The CDR3 sequence is 13 residues long. DNA of the CDR3: TGCGCCAGCAGCTTGGCCCCAGAAGACGAGCAGTACTTC. Translation gives CASSLAPEDEQYF.

The chain is built from TRBV5-8 and TRBJ2-7, with TRBD1 as a possible D gene (5 bases). This CDR3 spans 11 amino acids. Germline values: CDR1 SGHTS, CDR2 YDEGEE. Trimming took off 0 bases at V and 8 bases at J, with 6 bases between the two ends. Written as DNA, the CDR3 is TGTGCCAGCAGCTTGGTGGGGCAGCAGTACTTC. Amino acid sequence: CASSLVGQQYF.

The chain uses TRBV6-2 or TRBV6-3 and TRBJ1-1, with 10 positions matching TRBD1. Germline CDR1 reads MNHEY; CDR2 reads SVGEGT. The CDR3 consists of 16 residues. Trimming took 4 bases from V and 0 from J; bases not matched to a gene: 5. Here the CDR3 reads CASSSRDRGVNTEAFF. In DNA form, the CDR3 reads TGTGCCAGCAGTTCCCGGGACAGGGGAGTGAACACTGAAGCTTTCTTT.

V and J are TRBV5-1 and TRBJ2-7; 10 bases line up with TRBD1. CDR3 length: 14 amino acids. Germline CDR1 and CDR2: SGHRS and YFSETQ. V gave up 4 bases and J gave up 6 bases; unmatched junction bases: 7. CDR3 DNA sequence: TGCGCCAGCAGCATCCGGGACAGGGGCTCCGAGCAGTACTTC. It encodes CASSIRDRGSEQYF.

The chain recombines TRBV27 with TRBJ2-3; no definite D call. CDR3 length: 12 residues. Trimming removed 6 bases at V and 8 bases at J, with 12 bases between. Germline V lookup: CDR1 MNHEY, CDR2 SMNVEV (reference sequence). The CDR3 here is CASRPTVGTQYF. The CDR3 bases are TGTGCCAGCAGACCCACAGTCGGTACGCAGTATTTT.

The V gene is TRBV7-9, the J gene TRBJ1-2; weak D call: TRBD1 (5 bases). This CDR3 has 16 residues. V lost 4 bases to trimming and J lost 0 bases, with 15 bases between them. Germline-derived CDR1 and CDR2 are SEHNR and FQNEAQ (reference sequence). The CDR3 protein is CASSSPPGITNYGYTF. The CDR3 nucleotides read TGTGCCAGCAGCTCCCCCCCAGGGATTACTAACTATGGCTACACCTTC.

This clone occurred once. The rearrangement joins TRBV2 to TRBJ2-1, with 10 positions matching TRBD2. Germline loops: CDR1 SNHLY, CDR2 FYNNEI. The CDR3 has 17 residues. The J segment lost 8 bases and the V segment lost 1 base, leaving 11 bases of the junction unmatched. The CDR3 DNA is TGTGCCAGCAGTGAAGGGCGGGCTAGCGGGAGTAGGGATGAGCAGTTCTTC. Amino acid sequence: CASSEGRASGSRDEQFF.

Regarding this clone: This CDR3 is also generated by other DNA sequences in the sample. The J gene is TRBJ2-5, the V gene TRBV25-1, with 9 bases that match TRBD2. Per the germline V gene, CDR1 is MGHDK and CDR2 is SYGVNS. V was pared by 6 bases and J by 5 bases, with 7 bases of the junction left unmatched. The length of the CDR3 is 14 residues. CDR3 loop: CASRRGGPQETQYF. The CDR3, as DNA: TGTGCCAGCAGGCGGGGGGGCCCTCAGGAGACCCAGTACTTC.

The chain couples TRBV4-2 to TRBJ1-6; D is unresolved. CDR3 length equals 20 residues. CDR1 is LGHNA, CDR2 YNFKEQ, per germline. Trimming shortened V by 1 base and J by 3 bases, and 22 bases separated the two germline ends. The CDR3 reads CASSQVTNRIVFNYNSPLHF. In DNA, the CDR3 is TGTGCCAGCAGCCAAGTCACAAACCGTATTGTGTTTAACTATAATTCACCCCTCCACTTT.

V usage is TRBV7-2 and J usage is TRBJ2-7; 11 bases are shared with TRBD2. The CDR3 is 15 amino acids. The V and J ends lost 5 bases and 6 bases, in that order; junction bases with no gene match: 9. Germline V gene lookup returns CDR1 SGHTA and CDR2 FQGNSA. The CDR3 loop is CASSPLLAGGGEQYF. DNA of the CDR3: TGTGCCAGCAGCCCCCTCCTAGCGGGAGGCGGCGAGCAGTACTTC. The whole variable domain, remainder taken from reference TRBV7-2 and TRBJ2-7, is GAGVSQSPSNKVTEKGKDVELRCDPISGHTALYWYRQSLGQGLEFLIYFQGNSAPDKSGLPSDRFSAERTGGSVSTLTIQRTQQEDSAVYLCASSPLLAGGGEQYFGPGTRLTVT.

The chain carries TRBV21-1 and TRBJ2-3; the DNA was not used to check the table's D call, TRBD2. TRBV21-1 is flagged as a pseudogene. This CDR3 is built from 14 residues. This chain's CDR3 is CASSKKSSEATQYF. The DNA of the CDR3 is TGTGCCAGCAGCAAAAAAAGTAGTGAGGCTACGCAGTATTTT.

A few counts support this clone. The rearrangement uses TRBV2 and TRBJ1-2, with 9 bases lining up with TRBD1. This CDR3 has 14 amino acids. J lost 3 bases, V lost 6 bases, and 5 bases had no gene match. Germline assignment: CDR1 SNHLY and CDR2 FYNNEI. As DNA, the CDR3 is TGTGCCAGCAGAGCCACAGGGGGCGACTATGGCTACACCTTC. Translating gives CASRATGGDYGYTF.